These 13 T cell receptor beta chains share one sample of origin, sequenced in a study of blood T cell repertoires in COVID-19. Profiled with immunoSEQ multiplex PCR; TCRdb holds only in-frame clones, not every one. The sample has around 100,000 clones, 88% seen once; the top ten hold 5.5% to 6.5%. The sequenced sample consisted of peripheral blood. The receptors come from a woman aged 60-75 years with acute or convalescent COVID-19.

The chain is built from TRBV4-1 and TRBJ1-1, with 8 bases that match TRBD1. Trimming at V came to 3 bases and at J to 5 bases, leaving 8 bases not matched to a gene. This CDR3 spans 15 amino acids. Germline V gives CDR1 MGHRA, CDR2 YSYEKL. CDR3 nucleotides: TGCGCCAGCAGCCAGCCAGGGGGCGCTGTTACTGAAGCTTTCTTT. The encoded protein is CASSQPGGAVTEAFF.

The chain is built from TRBV6-2 or TRBV6-3 and TRBJ1-1, with D tentatively TRBD1 (6 bases). The CDR3 is 12 amino acids. V was clipped by 4 bases and J by 11 bases, with 14 bases between them. Per the germline V gene, CDR1 is MNHEY and CDR2 is SVGEGT. The DNA for the CDR3 is TGTGCCAGCAGTTCACAGGGTTTTGGGGCTTTCTTT. This codes for CASSSQGFGAFF.

This clone was observed once. The chain links TRBV28 to TRBJ2-7, with 8 bases that match TRBD1. After removal of 4 bases from V and 0 bases from J, the junction contained 5 bases not matched to a gene. The germline V gene encodes CDR1 MDHEN and CDR2 SYDVKM. This CDR3 is 15 amino acids long. CDR3 DNA: TGTGCCAGCAGTTCGGGACAGGTGTTCTCCTACGAGCAGTACTTC. Its translation: CASSSGQVFSYEQYF.

On this clone itself: One end of the junction is discordant with germline, which a read error may explain. The rearrangement uses TRBV12-3 or TRBV12-4 and TRBJ2-3; TRBD1 aligns across 8 bases. The CDR3 is 13 residues long. CDR3 DNA sequence: TGTGCCAGCAGGACAGGGGCCACAAATACGCAGTATTTT. Its protein is CASRTGATNTQYF.

The chain carries TRBV10-3 and TRBJ1-1, with a weak D call TRBD1 (5 bases). In germline, CDR1 is ENHRY, CDR2 SYGVKD. The CDR3 has 14 amino acids. Deletions cut 0 bases from V and 5 bases from J, with 10 bases between. CDR3 coding DNA: TGTGCCATCAGTGAGTCAGGGGATAGGACTGAAGCTTTCTTT. Translation gives CAISESGDRTEAFF.

The rearrangement uses TRBV11-2 and TRBJ1-1; D is unclear. V lost 4 bases and J 2 bases, leaving 8 bases between the germline ends. In germline, CDR1 is SGHAT, CDR2 FQNNGV. This CDR3 is built from 13 residues. CDR3 coding DNA: TGTGCCAGCAGCTCTCGCAGAAACACTGAAGCTTTCTTT. Translated, it gives CASSSRRNTEAFF. Looking up the rest from reference TRBV11-2 and TRBJ1-1 gives the full variable domain: EAGVAQSPRYKIIEKRQSVAFWCNPISGHATLYWYQQILGQGPKLLIQFQNNGVVDDSQLPKDRFSAERLKGVDSTLKIQPAKLEDSAVYLCASSSRRNTEAFFGQGTRLTVV.

This clone occurred a few times. Distinct nucleotide sequences in the sample also encode this CDR3. This chain connects TRBV5-1 to TRBJ1-3; no clear D. Germline V CDR1 and CDR2: SGHRS, YFSETQ. The CDR3 extends over 14 amino acids. V was clipped by 0 bases and J by 0 bases, with 4 bases between them. Here the CDR3 DNA reads TGCGCCAGCAGCTTGGACAGCTCTGGAAACACCATATATTTT. It is translated as CASSLDSSGNTIYF.

The J gene is TRBJ1-6, the V gene TRBV19; D ambiguous. With 3 bases removed from V and 7 bases from J, the gap between germline ends came to 10 bases. The CDR3 contains 14 residues. Germline V CDR1 and CDR2: LNHDA, SQIVND (reference sequence). The CDR3: CASSMGGNNSPLHF. The CDR3 region has the DNA TGTGCCAGTAGTATGGGAGGTAACAATTCACCCCTCCACTTT.

This clone appeared a single time. This rearrangement joins TRBV25-1 to TRBJ1-6; 9 nucleotides align to TRBD1. Trimming took 3 bases from V and 7 from J; bases not matched to a gene: 10. The germline V gene has CDR1 MGHDK and CDR2 SYGVNS. The CDR3 contains 17 residues. CDR3 bases: TGTGCCAGCAGTGATTACCGGGACAGGGTGGAGAATTCACCCCTCCACTTT. Its protein product is CASSDYRDRVENSPLHF.

This clone was counted only a few times. V and J are TRBV4-2 and TRBJ2-3, with TRBD2 identical over 9 bases. V lost 4 bases, J lost 2 bases, and 4 bases stayed unmatched. The CDR3 loop spans 15 amino acids. From germline, CDR1 is LGHNA and CDR2 YNFKEQ. In DNA, the CDR3 is TGTGCCAGCAGCCCGACTAGCGGCCCCACAGATACGCAGTATTTT. It codes for CASSPTSGPTDTQYF.

The chain employs TRBV7-9 and TRBJ1-2; 9 nucleotides align to TRBD1. CDR1 is SEHNR and CDR2 is FQNEAQ in the germline V gene (reference sequence). The CDR3 has 14 amino acids. V shed 4 bases, J shed 8 bases, and the junction held 8 bases outside the gene matches. The DNA of the CDR3 is TGTGCCAGCAGCTCTCCTACAGGGGGCGGCGGCTACACCTTC. Protein: CASSSPTGGGGYTF.

V gene TRBV27 combines with J gene TRBJ1-1; tentatively, D is TRBD1 (5 bases). Germline assignment: CDR1 MNHEY and CDR2 SMNVEV (reference sequence). V gave up 0 bases and J gave up 4 bases, with 12 bases separating them. The CDR3 contains 15 residues. The CDR3 protein is CASSLSDNGFTEAFF. DNA for the CDR3: TGTGCCAGCAGTTTATCGGACAACGGCTTCACTGAAGCTTTCTTT.

This clone has only one observation. The CDR3 region has the DNA TGTGCCACCAGGGGGGGTCCCAACACAGATACGCAGTATTTT. Protein product: CATRGGPNTDTQYF. V gene TRBV24-1 combines with J gene TRBJ2-3, with a weak D call TRBD2 (6 bases). The CDR3 totals 14 residues. Germline loops: CDR1 KGHDR, CDR2 SFDVKD. The ends were cut back, 7 bases at V and 2 bases at J, with 12 bases in the middle.